This T cell receptor (beta chain) comes out of a study of T-cell memory formation after mild COVID-19. Findings of the study overall: Mainly CM and EM harbored the contracting CD4+ clones; mainly EMRA harbored the CD8+ ones. Clones that got smaller from day 15 to 85 had even CD4/CD8, while clones growing later tipped toward CD4+. Day 37-peaking second-wave clones had unconfirmed SARS-CoV-2 specificity. Cross-reactive memory appears to have joined, as suggested by some responding clones showing up in pre-infection memory.

A single record per CDR3 protein comes from TCRdb applying MiXCR to the 5' RACE reads. The table records approximately 390,000 distinct CDR3 sequences, approximately 15% of them present only once. In this sample, this clonotype turned up a few times. Its specificity is unknown. Germline V lookup: CDR1 SGHRS, CDR2 YFSETQ. V shed 3 bases, J shed 4 bases, and the junction held 7 bases outside the gene matches. CDR3 size: 16 residues. This chain uses TRBV5-1 with TRBJ2-2, with 9 bases that match TRBD1. Sequences were obtained from PBMCs or a T cell subset sorted from them (not recorded which). This receptor was obtained from a man younger than 30 who had mild COVID-19 (a few samples of this study predate the infection). Cell type and time point are not known. This chain's CDR3 is CASSYPGTGSTGELFF. CDR3 DNA: TGCGCCAGCAGCTATCCCGGGACAGGGAGCACCGGGGAGCTGTTTTTT.